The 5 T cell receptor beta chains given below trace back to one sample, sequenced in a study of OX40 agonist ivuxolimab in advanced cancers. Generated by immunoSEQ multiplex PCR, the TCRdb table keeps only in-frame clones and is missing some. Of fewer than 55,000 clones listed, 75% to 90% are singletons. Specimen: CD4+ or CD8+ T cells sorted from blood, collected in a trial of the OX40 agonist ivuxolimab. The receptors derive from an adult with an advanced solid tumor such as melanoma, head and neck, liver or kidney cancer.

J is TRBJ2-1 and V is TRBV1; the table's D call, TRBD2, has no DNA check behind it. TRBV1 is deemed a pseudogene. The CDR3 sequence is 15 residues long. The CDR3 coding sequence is TGCACCAGCAGCCAAGAAGGAGCGGACTACAATGAGCAGTTCTTC. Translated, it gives CTSSQEGADYNEQFF.

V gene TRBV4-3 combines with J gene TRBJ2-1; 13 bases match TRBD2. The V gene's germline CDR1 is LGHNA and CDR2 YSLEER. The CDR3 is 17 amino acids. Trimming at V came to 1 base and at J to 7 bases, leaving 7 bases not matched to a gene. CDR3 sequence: CASSQGTSGGLMNEQFF. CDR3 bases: TGCGCCAGCAGCCAAGGGACTAGCGGGGGCCTCATGAATGAGCAGTTCTTC.

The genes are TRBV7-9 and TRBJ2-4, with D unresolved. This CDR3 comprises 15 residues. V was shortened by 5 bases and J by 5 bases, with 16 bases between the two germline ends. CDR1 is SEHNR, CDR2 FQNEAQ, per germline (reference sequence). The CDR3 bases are TGTGCCAGCAGCCACCGCCTCAGAGGAGAAAACATTCAGTACTTC. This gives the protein CASSHRLRGENIQYF. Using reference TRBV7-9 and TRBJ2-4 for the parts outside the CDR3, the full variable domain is DTGVSQNPRHKITKRGQNVTFRCDPISEHNRLYWYRQTLGQGPEFLTYFQNEAQLEKSRLLSDRFSAERPKGSFSTLEIQRTEQGDSAMYLCASSHRLRGENIQYFGAGTRLSVL.

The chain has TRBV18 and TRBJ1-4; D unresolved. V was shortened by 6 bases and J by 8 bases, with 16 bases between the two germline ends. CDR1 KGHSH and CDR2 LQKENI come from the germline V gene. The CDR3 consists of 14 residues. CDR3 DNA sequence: TGTGCCAGCTCCGCCTCGGAGGTAGGGGAAAAACTGTTTTTT. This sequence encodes CASSASEVGEKLFF.

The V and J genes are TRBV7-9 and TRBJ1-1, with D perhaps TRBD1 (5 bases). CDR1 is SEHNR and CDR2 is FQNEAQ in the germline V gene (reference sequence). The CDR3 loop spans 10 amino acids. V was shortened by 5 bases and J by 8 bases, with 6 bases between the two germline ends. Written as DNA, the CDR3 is TGTGCCAGCAGCCGGACAGAAGCTTTCTTT. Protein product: CASSRTEAFF.